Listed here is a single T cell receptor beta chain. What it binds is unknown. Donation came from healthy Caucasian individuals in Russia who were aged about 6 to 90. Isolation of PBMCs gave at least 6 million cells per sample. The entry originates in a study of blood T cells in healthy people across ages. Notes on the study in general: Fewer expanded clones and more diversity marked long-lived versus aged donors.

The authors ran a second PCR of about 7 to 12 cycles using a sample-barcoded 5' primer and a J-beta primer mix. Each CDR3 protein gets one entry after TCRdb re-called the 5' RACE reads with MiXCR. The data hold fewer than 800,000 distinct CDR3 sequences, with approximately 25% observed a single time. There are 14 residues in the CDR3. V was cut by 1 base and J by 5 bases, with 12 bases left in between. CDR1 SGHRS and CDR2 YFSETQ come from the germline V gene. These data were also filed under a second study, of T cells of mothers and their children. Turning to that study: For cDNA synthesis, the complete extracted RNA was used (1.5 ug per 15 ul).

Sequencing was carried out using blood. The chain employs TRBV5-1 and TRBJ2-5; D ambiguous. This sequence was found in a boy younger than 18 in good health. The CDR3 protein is CASSLNYGRETQYF. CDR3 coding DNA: TGCGCCAGCAGCTTGAATTACGGGCGGGAGACCCAGTACTTC.